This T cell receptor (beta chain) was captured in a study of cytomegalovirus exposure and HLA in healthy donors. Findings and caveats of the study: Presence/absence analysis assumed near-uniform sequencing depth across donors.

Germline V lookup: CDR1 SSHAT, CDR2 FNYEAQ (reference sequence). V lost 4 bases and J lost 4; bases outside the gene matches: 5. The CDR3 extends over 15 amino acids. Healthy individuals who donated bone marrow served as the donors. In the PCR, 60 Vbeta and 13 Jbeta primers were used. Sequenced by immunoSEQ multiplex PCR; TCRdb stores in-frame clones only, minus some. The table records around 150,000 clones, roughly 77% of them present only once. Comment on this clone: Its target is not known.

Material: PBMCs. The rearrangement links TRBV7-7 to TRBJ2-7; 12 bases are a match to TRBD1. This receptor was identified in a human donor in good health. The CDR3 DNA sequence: TGTGCCAGCAGCTATGGGACAGGGGGCTCGTACGAGCAGTACTTC. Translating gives CASSYGTGGSYEQYF.